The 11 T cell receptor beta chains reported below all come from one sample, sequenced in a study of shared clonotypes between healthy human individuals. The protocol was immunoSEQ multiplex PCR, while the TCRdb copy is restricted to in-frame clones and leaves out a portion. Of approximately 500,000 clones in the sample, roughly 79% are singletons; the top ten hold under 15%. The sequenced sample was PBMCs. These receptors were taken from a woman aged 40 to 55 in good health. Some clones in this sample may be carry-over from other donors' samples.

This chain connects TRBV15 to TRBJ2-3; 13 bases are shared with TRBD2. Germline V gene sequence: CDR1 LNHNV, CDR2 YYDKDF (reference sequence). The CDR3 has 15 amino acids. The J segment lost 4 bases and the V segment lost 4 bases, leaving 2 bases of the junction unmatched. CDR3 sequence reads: CATSTGLAGADTQYF. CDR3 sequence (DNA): TGTGCCACCAGCACCGGACTAGCGGGAGCAGATACGCAGTATTTT.

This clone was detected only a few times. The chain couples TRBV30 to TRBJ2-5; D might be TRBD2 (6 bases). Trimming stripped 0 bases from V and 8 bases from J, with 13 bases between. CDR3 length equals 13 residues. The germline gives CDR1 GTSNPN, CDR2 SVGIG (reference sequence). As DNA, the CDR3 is TGTGCCTGGAGTGTAGCGGGTGAGGGAACCCAGTACTTC. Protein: CAWSVAGEGTQYF.

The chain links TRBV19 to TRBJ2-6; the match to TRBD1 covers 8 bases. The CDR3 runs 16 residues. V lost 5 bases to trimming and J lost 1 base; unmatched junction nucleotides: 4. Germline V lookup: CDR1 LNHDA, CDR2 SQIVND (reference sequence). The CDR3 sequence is CASSPWTGSGANVLTF. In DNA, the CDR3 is TGTGCCAGTAGTCCGTGGACAGGGTCTGGGGCCAACGTCCTGACTTTC.

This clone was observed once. The CDR3, as DNA: TGCGCCAGCAGCGCCGGGAGAGGGGGGAACACTGAAGCTTTCTTT. Translation gives CASSAGRGGNTEAFF. This chain connects TRBV5-1 to TRBJ1-1; D might be TRBD1 (6 bases). In germline, CDR1 is SGHRS, CDR2 YFSETQ. The CDR3 extends over 15 amino acids. Deletions cut 4 bases from V and 1 base from J, with 14 bases between.

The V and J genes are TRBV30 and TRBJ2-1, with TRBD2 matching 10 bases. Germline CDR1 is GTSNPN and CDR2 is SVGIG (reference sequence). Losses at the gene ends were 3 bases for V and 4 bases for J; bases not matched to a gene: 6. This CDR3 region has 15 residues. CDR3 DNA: TGTGCCTGGAGACCTAGACTAGCGGGTTACAATGAGCAGTTCTTC. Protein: CAWRPRLAGYNEQFF. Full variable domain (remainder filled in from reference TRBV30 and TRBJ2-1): SQTIHQWPATLVQPVGSPLSLECTVEGTSNPNLYWYRQAAGRGLQLLFYSVGIGQISSEVPQNLSASRPQDRQFILSSKKLLLSDSGFYLCAWRPRLAGYNEQFFGPGTRLTVL.

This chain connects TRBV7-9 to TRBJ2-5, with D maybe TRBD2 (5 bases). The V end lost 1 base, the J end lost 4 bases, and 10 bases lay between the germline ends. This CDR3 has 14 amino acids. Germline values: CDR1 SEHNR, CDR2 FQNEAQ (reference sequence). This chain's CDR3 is CASSLGFAGETQYF. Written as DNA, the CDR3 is TGTGCCAGCAGCTTAGGTTTCGCGGGAGAGACCCAGTACTTC.

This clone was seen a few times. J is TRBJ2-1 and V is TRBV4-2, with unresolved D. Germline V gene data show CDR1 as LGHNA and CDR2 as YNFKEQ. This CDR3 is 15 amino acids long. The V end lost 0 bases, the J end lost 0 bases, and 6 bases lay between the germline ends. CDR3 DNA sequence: TGTGCCAGCAGCCAAGAGTCAGCCTCCTACAATGAGCAGTTCTTC. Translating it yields CASSQESASYNEQFF.

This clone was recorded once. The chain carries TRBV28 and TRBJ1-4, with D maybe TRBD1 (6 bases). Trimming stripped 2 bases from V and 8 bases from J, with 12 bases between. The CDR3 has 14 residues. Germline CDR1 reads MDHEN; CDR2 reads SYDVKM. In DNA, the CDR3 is TGTGCCAGCAGTTTAATGGGGGCGCAGGAAAAACTGTTTTTT. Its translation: CASSLMGAQEKLFF.

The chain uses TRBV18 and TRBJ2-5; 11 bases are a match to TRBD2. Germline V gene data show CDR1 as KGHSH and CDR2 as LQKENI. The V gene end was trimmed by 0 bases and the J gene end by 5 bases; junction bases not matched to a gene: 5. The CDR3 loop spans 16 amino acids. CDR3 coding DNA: TGTGCCAGCTCACCACCTAGCGGGAGGGTGTTGGAGACCCAGTACTTC. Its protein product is CASSPPSGRVLETQYF.

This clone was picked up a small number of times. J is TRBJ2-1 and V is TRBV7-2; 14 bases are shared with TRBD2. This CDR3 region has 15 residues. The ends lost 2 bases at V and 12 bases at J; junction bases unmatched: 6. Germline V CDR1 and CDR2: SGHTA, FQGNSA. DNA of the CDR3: TGTGCCAGCAGCTTAAGGCGACTAGCGGGAGGGCCGCAGTTCTTC. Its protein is CASSLRRLAGGPQFF. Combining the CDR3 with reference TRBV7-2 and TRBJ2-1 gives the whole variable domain GAGVSQSPSNKVTEKGKDVELRCDPISGHTALYWYRQSLGQGLEFLIYFQGNSAPDKSGLPSDRFSAERTGGSVSTLTIQRTQQEDSAVYLCASSLRRLAGGPQFFGPGTRLTVL.

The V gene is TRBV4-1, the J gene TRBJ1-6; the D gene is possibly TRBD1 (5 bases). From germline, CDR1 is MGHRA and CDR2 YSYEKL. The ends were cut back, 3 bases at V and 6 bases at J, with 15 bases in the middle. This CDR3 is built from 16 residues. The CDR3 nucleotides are TGCGCCAGCAGCCATGACCGGGGGAGGATTAATTCACCCCTCCACTTT. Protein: CASSHDRGRINSPLHF.